This T cell receptor beta chain was sequenced during a study of cytomegalovirus exposure and HLA in healthy donors. Points from the study as a whole: Available immune exposure information covered CMV serostatus only.

13 Jbeta primers and 60 Vbeta primers were used for the PCR. In the original workflow: An analysis that came later counted roughly 80 million unique TCR beta chains, 10 million to 11 million shared. The protocol was immunoSEQ multiplex PCR, while the TCRdb copy is restricted to in-frame clones and leaves out a portion. Clone size and V and J calls were adopted from that table, with D and trimming inferred from the DNA. This sample has under 200,000 clones, with over 75% found just once. This CDR3 is built from 14 residues. CDR1 SGHAT and CDR2 FQNNGV come from the germline V gene. Deletions cut 5 bases from V and 7 bases from J, with 15 bases between. For this clone: No antigen is known for it.

The chain combines TRBV11-2 with TRBJ2-1; possible D gene TRBD2, 5 bases. Sequenced material: PBMCs. The origin of this receptor is a man aged 35 to 55 in good health and CMV-seropositive. DNA of the CDR3: TGTGCCAGCAGCCAGAAGGACTGGCTGAATGAGCAGTTCTTC. Translating it yields CASSQKDWLNEQFF. The variable domain in full, with the rest retrieved from reference TRBV11-2 and TRBJ2-1, is EAGVAQSPRYKIIEKRQSVAFWCNPISGHATLYWYQQILGQGPKLLIQFQNNGVVDDSQLPKDRFSAERLKGVDSTLKIQPAKLEDSAVYLCASSQKDWLNEQFFGPGTRLTVL.